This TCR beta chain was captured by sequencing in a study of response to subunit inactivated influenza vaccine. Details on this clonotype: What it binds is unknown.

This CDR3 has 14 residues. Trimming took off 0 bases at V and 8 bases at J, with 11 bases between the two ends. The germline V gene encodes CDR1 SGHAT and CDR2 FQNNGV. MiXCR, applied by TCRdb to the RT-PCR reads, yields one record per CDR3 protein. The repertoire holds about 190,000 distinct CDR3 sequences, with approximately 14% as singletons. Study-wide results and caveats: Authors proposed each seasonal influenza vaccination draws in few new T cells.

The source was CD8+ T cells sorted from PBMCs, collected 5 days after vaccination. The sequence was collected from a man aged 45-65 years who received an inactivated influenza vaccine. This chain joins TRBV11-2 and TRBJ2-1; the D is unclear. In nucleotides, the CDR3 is TGTGCCAGCAGCTTAGATTGGGGTGGGGATGAGCAGTTCTTC. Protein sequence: CASSLDWGGDEQFF. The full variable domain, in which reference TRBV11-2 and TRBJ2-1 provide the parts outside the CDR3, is EAGVAQSPRYKIIEKRQSVAFWCNPISGHATLYWYQQILGQGPKLLIQFQNNGVVDDSQLPKDRFSAERLKGVDSTLKIQPAKLEDSAVYLCASSLDWGGDEQFFGPGTRLTVL.